A single sample gave rise to the 2 T cell receptor beta chains below, sequenced in a study of T cell responses to AZD1222 COVID-19 vaccine (dated by TCRdb to the early 2020s). What this sample's time point label stands for: baseline before first vaccination. The library relied on the immunoSEQ multiplex PCR assay. Not all clones reach the TCRdb copy of this immuneACCESS table, which keeps in-frame sequences only. Checked studies attribute under half of the gap to unresolved V genes and leave the rest unexplained. In all, the sample holds around 92,000 clones, and under 95% of those were seen once. The ten most abundant clones make up 22% of the sample. This material consisted of peripheral blood, taken on day 0 of AZD1222 vaccination. The source of these receptors is an adult in good health.

The sample holds a few counts of this clone. CDR3 sequence: CASSFADRGHYGYTF. CDR3 sequence (DNA): TGTGCCAGCAGCTTTGCGGACAGGGGTCACTATGGCTACACCTTC. The chain couples TRBV12-1 to TRBJ1-2; TRBD1, the D gene given by the table, was not confirmed from the DNA. TRBV12-1 is a pseudogene segment. This CDR3 spans 15 amino acids.

This chain uses TRBV9 with TRBJ2-1, with D possibly TRBD1 on 6 matching bases. The germline V gene has CDR1 SGDLS and CDR2 YYNGEE. The CDR3 is 15 amino acids. V lost 0 bases and J 0 bases, leaving 7 bases between the germline ends. The DNA for the CDR3 is TGTGCCAGCAGCGTAGGGACAGTCTCCTACAATGAGCAGTTCTTC. Translated, it gives CASSVGTVSYNEQFF.